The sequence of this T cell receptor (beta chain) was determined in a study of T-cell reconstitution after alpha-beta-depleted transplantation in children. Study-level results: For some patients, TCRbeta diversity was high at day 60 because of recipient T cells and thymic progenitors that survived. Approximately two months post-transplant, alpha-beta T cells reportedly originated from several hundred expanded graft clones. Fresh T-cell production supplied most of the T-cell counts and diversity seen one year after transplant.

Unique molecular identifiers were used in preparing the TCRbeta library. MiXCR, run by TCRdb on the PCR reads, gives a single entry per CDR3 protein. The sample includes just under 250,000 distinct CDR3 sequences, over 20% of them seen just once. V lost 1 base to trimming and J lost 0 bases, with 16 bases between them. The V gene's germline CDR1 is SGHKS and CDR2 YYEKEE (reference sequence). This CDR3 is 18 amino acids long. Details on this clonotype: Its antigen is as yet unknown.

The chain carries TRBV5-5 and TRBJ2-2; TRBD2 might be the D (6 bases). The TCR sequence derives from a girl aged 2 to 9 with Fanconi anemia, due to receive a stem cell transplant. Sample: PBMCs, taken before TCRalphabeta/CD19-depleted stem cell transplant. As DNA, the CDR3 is TGTGCCAGCAGCTTGCTTGAGACGGGACTGCCGAACACCGGGGAGCTGTTTTTT. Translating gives CASSLLETGLPNTGELFF. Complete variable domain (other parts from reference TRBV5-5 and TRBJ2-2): DAGVTQSPTHLIKTRGQQVTLRCSPISGHKSVSWYQQVLGQGPQFIFQYYEKEERGRGNFPDRFSARQFPNYSSELNVNALLLGDSALYLCASSLLETGLPNTGELFFGEGSRLTVL.